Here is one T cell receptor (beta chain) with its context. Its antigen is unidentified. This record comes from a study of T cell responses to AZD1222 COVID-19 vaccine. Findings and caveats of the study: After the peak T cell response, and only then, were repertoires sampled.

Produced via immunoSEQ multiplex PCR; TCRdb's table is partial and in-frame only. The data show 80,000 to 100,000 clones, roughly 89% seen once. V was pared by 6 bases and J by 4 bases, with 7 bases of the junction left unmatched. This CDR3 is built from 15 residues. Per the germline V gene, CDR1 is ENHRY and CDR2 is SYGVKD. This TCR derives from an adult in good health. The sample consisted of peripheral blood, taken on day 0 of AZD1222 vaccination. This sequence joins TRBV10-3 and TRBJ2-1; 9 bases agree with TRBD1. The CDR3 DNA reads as TGTGCCATCAGGCCGGGACAGGGCGGTTACAATGAGCAGTTCTTC. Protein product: CAIRPGQGGYNEQFF.